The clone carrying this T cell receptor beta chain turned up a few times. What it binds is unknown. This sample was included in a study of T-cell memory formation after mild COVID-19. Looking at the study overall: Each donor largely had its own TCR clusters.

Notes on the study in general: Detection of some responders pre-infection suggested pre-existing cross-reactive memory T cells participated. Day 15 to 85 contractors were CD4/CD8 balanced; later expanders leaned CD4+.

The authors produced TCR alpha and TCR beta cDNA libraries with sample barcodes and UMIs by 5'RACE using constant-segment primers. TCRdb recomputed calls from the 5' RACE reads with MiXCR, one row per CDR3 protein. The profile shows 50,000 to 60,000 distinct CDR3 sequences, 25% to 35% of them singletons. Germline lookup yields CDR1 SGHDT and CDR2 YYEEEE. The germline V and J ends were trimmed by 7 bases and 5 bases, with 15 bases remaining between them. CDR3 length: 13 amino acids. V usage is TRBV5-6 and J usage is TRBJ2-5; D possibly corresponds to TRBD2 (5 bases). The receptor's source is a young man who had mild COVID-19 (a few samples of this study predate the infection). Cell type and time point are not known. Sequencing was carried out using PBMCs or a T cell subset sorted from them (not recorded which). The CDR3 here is CASRRIVQETQYF. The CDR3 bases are TGTGCCAGCCGGAGGATTGTTCAGGAGACCCAGTACTTC.